Included here is one T cell receptor (beta chain) sequence, with context. What it binds is unknown. In each case, RNA was isolated and then reverse transcribed into cDNA as the sequencing template. Produced via immunoSEQ multiplex PCR; TCRdb's table is partial and in-frame only. The sample comprises 120,000 or so clones, around 50% of which are singletons, and about 10% rests with the top ten. This entry comes from a study of CD8+ T cells in alopecia areata. Study-wide results and limits: Normal scalp showed lower clonality than lesional scalp, especially alopecia totalis/universalis. Tissue-resident alphabeta T cells belonging to normal skin likewise get sequenced within scalp specimens.

Researchers took lesional scalp punch biopsies and peripheral blood from people who were alopecia areata patients. The sorting of PBMCs gave CD4+ and CD8+ T cells. The specimen was NKG2D-low CD8+ T cells sorted from blood. This TCR was sampled from a human donor with alopecia areata.

CDR3 sequence: CAWTRQHNEQFF. As DNA, the CDR3 is TGTGCCTGGACCAGACAGCACAATGAGCAGTTCTTC. The chain carries TRBV30 and TRBJ2-1; possibly TRBD1 for D (5 bases). The CDR3 contains 12 residues. Germline-derived CDR1 and CDR2 are GTSNPN and SVGIG (reference sequence). V was shortened by 4 bases and J by 5 bases, with 9 bases between the two germline ends.